A selection of T cell receptor beta chains follows, all from one sample in a study of blood T cell repertoires in COVID-19. TCRdb keeps only in-frame clones here, not all; method: immunoSEQ multiplex PCR. Among roughly 80,000 clones listed, around 88% were seen once. Material for sequencing was peripheral blood. The receptor source for this set is a woman of 80 years or more with active or convalescent COVID-19. The CDR3 runs from the conserved cysteine through the conserved F or W. Each record gives: clone size, V gene, J gene, D gene, CDR3 protein, CDR3 DNA. The D gene is left open where the match is weak. For some rows the clone size is stated as once, few or many, or as a class when expanded; others skip it.

>NA|TRBV28|TRBJ2-7|TRBD2
CASSPLGAGETYEQYF
TGTGCCAGCAGTCCCCTCGGAGCGGGGGAGACCTACGAGCAGTACTTC
>NA|TRBV21-1|TRBJ2-1|NA
CASSKRRGDRDVGPYNEQFF
TGTGCCAGCAGCAAACGACGAGGGGACAGGGATGTTGGGCCCTACAATGAGCAGTTCTTC
>NA|TRBV18|TRBJ2-3|TRBD2
CASSPPGLAVTDTQYF
TGTGCCAGCTCACCACCGGGACTAGCGGTCACAGATACGCAGTATTTT
>NA|TRBV25-1|TRBJ2-5|NA
CASTERGGETQYF
TGTGCCAGCACCGAGAGGGGAGGAGAGACCCAGTACTTC
>NA|TRBV5-8|TRBJ2-2|TRBD1
CASSFPTGGRNTGELFF
TGTGCCAGCAGCTTTCCCACAGGGGGACGGAACACCGGGGAGCTGTTTTTT
>NA|TRBV6-5|TRBJ1-2|NA
CASSYPGFHTF
TGTGCCAGCAGTTACCCCGGGTTTCACACCTTC
>NA|TRBV28|TRBJ2-4|NA
CASRPPPAGGKNIQYF
TGTGCCAGCCGCCCGCCCCCTGCCGGGGGCAAAAACATTCAGTACTTC
>NA|TRBV20-1|TRBJ2-1|TRBD2
CSARRGDEQFF
TGCAGTGCTCGGCGGGGGGATGAGCAGTTCTTC
>NA|TRBV6-2/TRBV6-3|TRBJ2-7|NA
CASSRPDTVGYEQYF
TGTGCCAGCAGTCGCCCGGACACGGTCGGCTACGAGCAGTACTTC
>NA|TRBV20-1|TRBJ1-2|NA
CSASGPNYGYTF
TGCAGTGCTAGTGGGCCTAACTATGGCTACACCTTC
>NA|TRBV7-2|TRBJ2-7|TRBD2
CASSSGLGAYEQYF
TGTGCCAGCAGCTCGGGACTAGGGGCCTACGAGCAGTACTTC
>NA|TRBV9|TRBJ2-3|TRBD2
CASSAGSGTTTDTQYF
TGTGCCAGCAGCGCAGGTAGCGGGACAACCACAGATACGCAGTATTTT
>NA|TRBV29-1|TRBJ1-2|TRBD1
CSAGPGQGNIDSGGYTF
TGCAGCGCAGGACCGGGACAGGGGAATATAGATTCTGGTGGCTACACCTTC
>few|TRBV19|TRBJ1-5|NA
CASKGPTRANSNQPQHF
TGTGCCAGTAAGGGACCGACTAGAGCAAATAGCAATCAGCCCCAGCATTTT
>NA|TRBV3-1/TRBV3-2|TRBJ1-2|TRBD1
CASSRATGRNYGYTF
TGTGCCAGCAGCCGCGCGACAGGGCGAAACTATGGCTACACCTTC
>NA|TRBV4-3|TRBJ2-7|NA
CASSQVYDSSYEQYF
TGCGCCAGCAGCCAAGTCTACGACAGCTCCTACGAGCAGTACTTC
>NA|TRBV7-2|TRBJ2-7|NA
CASSEYGGYPAF
TGTGCCAGCAGCGAATATGGAGGATACCCAGCCTTC
>few|TRBV28|TRBJ1-5|NA
CASSLAGTKGRQPQHF
TGTGCCAGCAGTTTAGCCGGGACAAAGGGACGGCAGCCCCAGCATTTT
>NA|TRBV11-3|TRBJ2-5|TRBD1
CASSIDRGETQYF
TGTGCCAGCAGCATCGACAGGGGTGAGACCCAGTACTTC
>NA|TRBV2|TRBJ2-5|NA
CASSVAGLGETQYF
TGTGCCAGCAGTGTCGCGGGGCTAGGGGAGACCCAGTACTTC
>once|TRBV7-2|TRBJ2-3|NA
CASSLGQPPDTQYF
TGTGCCAGCAGCTTAGGACAGCCCCCAGATACGCAGTATTTT
>NA|TRBV18|TRBJ1-6|NA
CASSRGGGSPPYNSPLHF
TGTGCCAGCTCACGCGGGGGGGGAAGTCCCCCCTATAATTCACCCCTCCACTTT
>NA|TRBV28|TRBJ1-6|NA
CASSSPNSAPLHF
TGTGCCAGCAGTTCCCCTAATTCGGCACCCCTCCACTTT
>NA|TRBV7-9|TRBJ2-7|NA
CASSWGEQTGYEQYF
TGTGCCAGCAGCTGGGGGGAGCAGACGGGGTACGAGCAGTACTTC
>NA|TRBV10-3|TRBJ2-5|TRBD2
CAIRAGGEQETQYF
TGTGCCATCAGAGCGGGAGGAGAACAAGAGACCCAGTACTTC
>few|TRBV27|TRBJ2-3|TRBD2
CASSLGLAGDTQYF
TGTGCCAGCAGTTTAGGGCTAGCGGGAGATACGCAGTATTTT
>NA|TRBV28|TRBJ1-6|NA
CASSSLYNSPLHF
TGTGCCAGCAGTTCCCTTTATAATTCACCCCTCCACTTT
>NA|TRBV3-1/TRBV3-2|TRBJ1-2|NA
CASSQDFIYGYTF
TGTGCCAGCAGCCAAGATTTCATCTATGGCTACACCTTC
>few|TRBV5-6|TRBJ2-7|NA
CASSLTGDTYEQYF
TGTGCCAGCAGCTTGACAGGAGACACCTACGAGCAGTACTTC
>NA|TRBV6-2/TRBV6-3|TRBJ1-2|TRBD1
CASSSPGQGKDGYTF
TGTGCCAGCAGTTCTCCGGGACAGGGGAAGGATGGCTACACCTTC
>NA|TRBV24-1|TRBJ2-7|TRBD2
CATSDSGGAGEQYF
TGTGCCACCAGTGATTCTGGGGGAGCGGGAGAGCAGTACTTC
>NA|TRBV6-5|TRBJ1-2|TRBD1
CASSADRGVGYTF
TGTGCCAGCAGCGCCGACAGGGGAGTTGGCTACACCTTC
>NA|TRBV7-2|TRBJ1-1|NA
CASSLGSTNTEAFF
TGTGCCAGCAGCTTAGGGTCCACTAACACTGAAGCTTTCTTT
>NA|TRBV28|TRBJ1-2|NA
CASSLRGGYTF
TGTGCCAGCAGTTTAAGGGGCGGCTACACCTTC
>few|TRBV23-1|TRBJ2-7|TRBD1
CASSPPRTGAYEQYF
TGCGCCAGCAGCCCCCCTAGGACAGGGGCCTACGAGCAGTACTTC
>NA|TRBV6-5|TRBJ1-6|TRBD1
CASRGQGNNSPLHF
TGTGCCAGCAGAGGACAGGGGAACAATTCACCCCTCCACTTT
>NA|TRBV4-2|TRBJ2-7|TRBD2
CASSQEASGGSYEQYF
TGTGCCAGCAGCCAAGAGGCTAGCGGGGGGTCCTACGAGCAGTACTTC
>NA|TRBV5-1|TRBJ1-6|NA
CASSLDSLSYNSPLHF
TGCGCCAGCAGCTTGGACTCCCTCTCCTATAATTCACCCCTCCACTTT
>NA|TRBV5-1|TRBJ1-1|NA
CASSLHESEAFF
TGCGCCAGCAGCTTGCACGAGTCTGAAGCTTTCTTT
>NA|TRBV30|TRBJ2-7|NA
CACYGSAYEQYF
TGTGCCTGCTACGGGTCCGCCTACGAGCAGTACTTC
>NA|TRBV5-1|TRBJ2-4|TRBD1
CASSPGTGGSKNIQYF
TGCGCCAGCAGCCCGGGGACAGGGGGGAGCAAAAACATTCAGTACTTC
>NA|TRBV21-1|TRBJ1-2|NA
CASRPGQANYGYTF
TGTGCCAGCAGGCCCGGACAGGCCAACTATGGCTACACCTTC
>once|TRBV6-5|TRBJ2-7|NA
CASRPRPTYEQYF
TGTGCCAGCAGGCCACGCCCTACCTACGAGCAGTACTTC
>NA|TRBV13|TRBJ2-2|TRBD2
CASSVSGRKGGELFF
TGTGCCAGCAGCGTTAGCGGGAGGAAGGGCGGGGAGCTGTTTTTT
>NA|TRBV11-2|TRBJ2-1|NA
CASTPIKGRGEQFF
TGTGCCAGCACCCCGATAAAGGGAAGGGGTGAGCAGTTCTTC
>NA|TRBV30|TRBJ2-7|TRBD2
CAWTPMGSLANYEQYF
TGTGCCTGGACCCCTATGGGATCACTAGCGAACTACGAGCAGTACTTC
>NA|TRBV11-3|TRBJ2-1|NA
CASSPQGFEGDEQFF
TGTGCCAGCAGCCCGCAGGGGTTCGAGGGCGATGAGCAGTTCTTC
>NA|TRBV2|TRBJ2-3|NA
CASTLSVTDTQYF
TGTGCCAGCACCCTTTCGGTCACAGATACGCAGTATTTT
>few|TRBV6-5|TRBJ1-5|NA
CASLQGANQPQHF
TGTGCCTCCTTGCAAGGGGCCAATCAGCCCCAGCATTTT
>NA|TRBV5-1|TRBJ2-3|TRBD2
CASSFPPISGGLTDTQYF
TGCGCCAGCAGCTTCCCGCCCATTAGCGGGGGCCTCACAGATACGCAGTATTTT
>NA|TRBV30|TRBJ1-4|NA
CAWQRGTNEKLFF
TGTGCCTGGCAAAGGGGGACTAATGAAAAACTGTTTTTT
>NA|TRBV5-6|TRBJ2-5|TRBD1
CASSLVGQGRETQYF
TGTGCCAGCAGCTTGGTGGGACAGGGTAGGGAGACCCAGTACTTC